The 11 T cell receptor beta chains below were found in one sample sequenced in a study of T cell changes during pregnancy in multiple sclerosis. The assay was immunoSEQ multiplex PCR, and TCRdb's table has in-frame clones only and misses some. The sample shows about 70,000 clones, roughly nine tenths of them seen only once. The starting material was peripheral blood, obtained in the third trimester of pregnancy. These receptors all stem from a female donor with multiple sclerosis, enrolled in a pregnancy study.

CDR3 region: CASSLLGQENNEQFF. In DNA, the CDR3 is TGTGCCAGCAGTTTACTGGGACAGGAAAACAATGAGCAGTTCTTC. V usage is TRBV27 and J usage is TRBJ2-1; 8 bases agree with TRBD1. Germline lookup yields CDR1 MNHEY and CDR2 SMNVEV (reference sequence). V lost 2 bases to trimming and J lost 5 bases; unmatched junction nucleotides: 5. CDR3 size: 15 residues.

The CDR3 region has the DNA TGTGCCAGCAGCTTTGCCGACAGGGTCCAATTCTTATTGAACACTGAAGCTTTCTTT. It codes for CASSFADRVQFLLNTEAFF. The chain has TRBV12-1 and TRBJ1-1; the table's D gene call, TRBD1, was not cross checked with the DNA. TRBV12-1 is described as a pseudogene. The CDR3 totals 19 residues.

V gene TRBV2 combines with J gene TRBJ2-6, with D possibly TRBD1 on 6 matching bases. The CDR3 has 15 amino acids. The germline V gene has CDR1 SNHLY and CDR2 FYNNEI. Trimming shortened V by 4 bases and J by 2 bases, and 9 bases separated the two germline ends. This CDR3 reads CASSVQGTGANVLTF. The CDR3 DNA sequence: TGTGCCAGCAGTGTACAGGGAACTGGGGCCAACGTCCTGACTTTC.

This clone showed up just a few times. The genes are TRBV30 and TRBJ1-1; TRBD1 might be the D (5 bases). Germline CDR1 is GTSNPN and CDR2 is SVGIG (reference sequence). Trimming left V 7 bases short and J 12 bases short, with 18 bases between. The CDR3 spans 11 residues. CDR3 nucleotides: TGTGCCTCTCGATGGGGGGTGACGCCTTTCTTT. It is translated as CASRWGVTPFF.

Written as DNA, the CDR3 is TGTGCCAGCACACGGACAGGGGAATATGACACTGAAGCTTTCTTT. Protein sequence: CASTRTGEYDTEAFF. The gene calls are TRBV7-3 and TRBJ1-1; 9 nucleotides agree with TRBD1. The CDR3 covers 15 residues. CDR1 and CDR2 from the germline V gene are SGHTA and FQGTGA. V trimming: 7 bases; J trimming: 3 bases; junction bases outside the gene matches: 9.

The rearrangement links TRBV7-3 to TRBJ2-1; perhaps TRBD1 as D (5 bases). CDR1 is SGHTA and CDR2 is FQGTGA in the germline V gene. The length of the CDR3 is 13 residues. V lost 6 bases to trimming and J lost 8 bases, with 14 bases between them. CDR3 protein: CASSPQGLDEQFF. As DNA, the CDR3 is TGTGCCAGCAGTCCCCAGGGTCTAGATGAGCAGTTCTTC. Full variable domain (rest looked up from reference TRBV7-3 and TRBJ2-1): GAGVSQTPSNKVTEKGKYVELRCDPISGHTALYWYRQSLGQGPEFLIYFQGTGAADDSGLPNDRFFAVRPEGSVSTLKIQRTERGDSAVYLCASSPQGLDEQFFGPGTRLTVL.

The chain carries TRBV15 and TRBJ1-1; tentative D call: TRBD1 (5 bases). Germline lookup yields CDR1 LNHNV and CDR2 YYDKDF (reference sequence). This CDR3 is built from 14 residues. V was trimmed by 0 bases and J by 1 base, leaving 6 bases between them. The CDR3, as DNA: TGTGCCACCAGCAGAGACAGGGCGAACACTGAAGCTTTCTTT. As protein: CATSRDRANTEAFF. Looking up the rest from reference TRBV15 and TRBJ1-1 gives the full variable domain: DAMVIQNPRYQVTQFGKPVTLSCSQTLNHNVMYWYQQKSSQAPKLLFHYYDKDFNNEADTPDNFQSRRPNTSFCFLDIRSPGLGDTAMYLCATSRDRANTEAFFGQGTRLTVV.

This chain joins TRBV27 and TRBJ1-5; 8 nucleotides agree with TRBD1. This CDR3 region has 16 residues. The V gene's germline CDR1 is MNHEY and CDR2 SMNVEV (reference sequence). Losses at the gene ends were 5 bases for V and 4 bases for J; bases not matched to a gene: 10. The CDR3 bases are TGTGCCAGCAGTCCCACGCCCAGACAGGGGAATCAGCCCCAGCATTTT. Protein sequence: CASSPTPRQGNQPQHF.

This clone was detected only once. The rearrangement joins TRBV14 to TRBJ1-1, with TRBD1 matching 9 bases. The CDR3 has 14 amino acids. Trimming took 4 bases from V and 11 from J; bases not matched to a gene: 11. Germline assignment: CDR1 SGHDN and CDR2 FVKESK. This CDR3 reads CASSPSGQGELAFF. In DNA form, the CDR3 reads TGTGCCAGCAGCCCATCGGGACAGGGAGAGCTTGCTTTCTTT.

The chain joins TRBV7-9 to TRBJ1-3; 10 positions match TRBD1. The CDR3 contains 15 residues. With 5 bases clipped from V and 2 bases from J, the junction kept 3 bases outside the gene matches. Germline V CDR1 and CDR2: SEHNR, FQNEAQ (reference sequence). CDR3 sequence: CASSHGTGAGNTIYF. The CDR3 DNA is TGTGCCAGCAGCCACGGGACAGGGGCTGGAAACACCATATATTTT.

CDR3 protein: CASSEGQPTDTQYF. The CDR3 nucleotides are TGCGCCAGCAGCGAGGGACAGCCCACAGATACGCAGTATTTT. The V call is TRBV5-1, the J call TRBJ2-3, with 7 positions matching TRBD1. The V gene's germline CDR1 is SGHRS and CDR2 YFSETQ. V was pared by 4 bases and J by 2 bases, with 4 bases of the junction left unmatched. The CDR3 length is 14 residues.